The rows below give T cell receptor beta chains drawn from one sample of a study of blood T cell repertoires in COVID-19. The protocol was immunoSEQ multiplex PCR, while the TCRdb copy is restricted to in-frame clones and leaves out a portion. Of a few hundred thousand clones in the sample, 75% to 85% were seen once. Material: peripheral blood. These receptors were obtained from a woman aged 40 to 55 who had recovered from COVID-19. The CDR3 runs from the conserved cysteine through the conserved F or W. The order of the fields is D gene, CDR3 length, clone size, V gene, J gene, CDR3 protein, CDR3 DNA. D genes are given only for firm matches. Rows may omit the clone size; those that give it use once, few, many or a size class.

D gene: -; CDR3 length: 14; clone size: -; V gene: TRBV5-4; J gene: TRBJ2-3; CDR3 protein: CASSTDSTTDTQYF; CDR3 DNA: TGTGCCAGCAGCACGGACAGCACCACAGATACGCAGTATTTT
D gene: -; CDR3 length: 16; clone size: many; V gene: TRBV6-1; J gene: TRBJ2-6; CDR3 protein: CASSVSGASGANVLTF; CDR3 DNA: TGTGCCAGCAGTGTCTCAGGGGCCTCTGGGGCCAACGTCCTGACTTTC
D gene: -; CDR3 length: 14; clone size: -; V gene: TRBV19; J gene: TRBJ1-1; CDR3 protein: CASSIISLNTEAFF; CDR3 DNA: TGTGCCAGTAGTATTATCTCTTTGAACACTGAAGCTTTCTTT
D gene: TRBD1; CDR3 length: 12; clone size: -; V gene: TRBV30; J gene: TRBJ2-7; CDR3 protein: CAWRTTGGEQYF; CDR3 DNA: TGTGCCTGGAGGACCACAGGGGGCGAGCAGTACTTC
D gene: -; CDR3 length: 14; clone size: once; V gene: TRBV3-1/TRBV3-2; J gene: TRBJ1-2; CDR3 protein: CASSQGGLNYGYTF; CDR3 DNA: TGTGCCAGCAGCCAAGGAGGACTTAACTATGGCTACACCTTC
D gene: TRBD1; CDR3 length: 12; clone size: once; V gene: TRBV12-3/TRBV12-4; J gene: TRBJ2-1; CDR3 protein: CASSAPGQGGFF; CDR3 DNA: TGTGCCAGCAGTGCCCCGGGACAGGGTGGTTTCTTC
D gene: -; CDR3 length: 14; clone size: -; V gene: TRBV7-2; J gene: TRBJ1-2; CDR3 protein: CASSPQGTNYGYTF; CDR3 DNA: TGTGCCAGCAGCCCTCAGGGGACTAACTATGGCTACACCTTC
D gene: -; CDR3 length: 13; clone size: few; V gene: TRBV12-3/TRBV12-4; J gene: TRBJ1-1; CDR3 protein: CASSLSGGQKAFF; CDR3 DNA: TGTGCCAGCAGTTTAAGTGGTGGACAGAAAGCTTTCTTT
D gene: -; CDR3 length: 18; clone size: -; V gene: TRBV28; J gene: TRBJ1-1; CDR3 protein: CASYPSGERVGLNTEAFF; CDR3 DNA: TGTGCCAGTTACCCTTCGGGGGAAAGAGTGGGGTTGAACACTGAAGCTTTCTTT
D gene: TRBD1; CDR3 length: 15; clone size: -; V gene: TRBV28; J gene: TRBJ1-2; CDR3 protein: CASSLGTVTLYGYTF; CDR3 DNA: TGTGCCAGCAGTTTGGGGACAGTTACCCTATATGGCTACACCTTC
D gene: -; CDR3 length: 11; clone size: -; V gene: TRBV19; J gene: TRBJ1-6; CDR3 protein: CASSMGHRLHF; CDR3 DNA: TGTGCCAGTAGTATGGGACATCGCCTCCACTTT